What follows are 29 T cell receptor beta chains derived from one specimen sequenced in a study of blood T cell repertoires in COVID-19. Method: immunoSEQ multiplex PCR; TCRdb's copy keeps in-frame clones and lacks some. The sample holds 210,000 or so clones; approximately 87% are singletons and the top ten take about 2.2%. The sequencing sample was made of peripheral blood. Receptors were obtained from a woman between 45 and 65 years old with acute or convalescent COVID-19.

The genes are TRBV10-3 and TRBJ2-3; tentatively, D is TRBD1 (5 bases). The CDR3 runs to 16 residues. Trimming shortened V by 0 bases and J by 5 bases, and 15 bases separated the two germline ends. The germline V gene has CDR1 ENHRY and CDR2 SYGVKD. CDR3 sequence (DNA): TGTGCCATCAGTGAGTCTCTGACAGTAGGTGTAGATACGCAGTATTTT. Residues: CAISESLTVGVDTQYF.

The rearrangement joins TRBV7-9 to TRBJ1-1; TRBD1 agrees at 7 bases. This CDR3 is built from 13 residues. Unmatched junction bases numbered 8, after V lost 5 bases and J lost 8 bases. Germline V gene lookup returns CDR1 SEHNR and CDR2 FQNEAQ (reference sequence). CDR3 nucleotide sequence: TGTGCCAGCAGCCCAAACAGGGGCCGAGAAGCTTTCTTT. It translates to CASSPNRGREAFF. Full variable domain (missing parts from reference TRBV7-9 and TRBJ1-1): DTGVSQNPRHKITKRGQNVTFRCDPISEHNRLYWYRQTLGQGPEFLTYFQNEAQLEKSRLLSDRFSAERPKGSFSTLEIQRTEQGDSAMYLCASSPNRGREAFFGQGTRLTVV.

This rearrangement joins TRBV9 to TRBJ2-5; 12 bases match TRBD2. The CDR3 loop spans 16 amino acids. Trimming removed 2 bases from V and 4 bases from J; junction bases left unmatched: 6. CDR1 and CDR2 (germline): SGDLS, YYNGEE. In nucleotides, the CDR3 is TGTGCCAGCAGCGTTGGGCTAGCGGGGGGGCCAGAGACCCAGTACTTC. This gives the protein CASSVGLAGGPETQYF.

This clone has a single count. The V gene is TRBV19, the J gene TRBJ2-2; TRBD2 agrees at 10 bases. Trimming at V came to 4 bases and at J to 4 bases, leaving 3 bases not matched to a gene. Germline V gives CDR1 LNHDA, CDR2 SQIVND (reference sequence). This CDR3 is built from 15 residues. Here the CDR3 reads CASSKLAGTTGELFF. As DNA, the CDR3 is TGTGCCAGTAGTAAACTAGCGGGGACCACCGGGGAGCTGTTTTTT.

This clone has a handful of counts. This chain joins TRBV6-4 and TRBJ2-5, with 8 bases fitting TRBD1. CDR1 and CDR2 (germline): MRHNA, SNTAGT. V lost 2 bases to trimming and J lost 7 bases; unmatched junction nucleotides: 6. CDR3 length equals 14 residues. The CDR3 sequence is CASSDKGQAVTQYF. The CDR3 region has the DNA TGTGCCAGCAGTGACAAGGGACAGGCTGTGACCCAGTACTTC.

The genes are TRBV5-5 and TRBJ2-7; TRBD2 matches 8 bases. Germline V gene lookup returns CDR1 SGHKS and CDR2 YYEKEE (reference sequence). The trim removed 0 bases at V and 2 bases at J, leaving 4 bases unmatched. CDR3 length: 15 residues. Here the CDR3 reads CASSLAPGGAYEQYF. The CDR3 DNA follows: TGTGCCAGCAGCTTGGCCCCGGGGGGGGCCTACGAGCAGTACTTC.

The chain uses TRBV6-5 and TRBJ1-6, with a possible D match to TRBD1 (6 bases). Looked up from germline, CDR1 is MNHEY and CDR2 is SVGAGI. The CDR3 loop spans 15 amino acids. V was trimmed by 6 bases and J by 1 base, leaving 10 bases between them. The CDR3 nucleotides are TGTGCCAGCAGCCACAGGGAATCCTATAATTCACCCCTCCACTTT. Translated, it gives CASSHRESYNSPLHF.

This chain connects TRBV27 to TRBJ1-5, with 9 positions matching TRBD1. The V gene's germline CDR1 is MNHEY and CDR2 SMNVEV (reference sequence). The CDR3 totals 16 residues. V dropped 6 bases and J dropped 3; count of bases not matched to a gene: 9. The CDR3 DNA follows: TGTGCCAGCAGCCGAGCGGGACAGGGACCCAATCAGCCCCAGCATTTT. Translated: CASSRAGQGPNQPQHF.

A note on this clone: This sample includes further DNA sequences coding for the same CDR3. The chain combines TRBV27 with TRBJ1-4, with 7 bases fitting TRBD1. Germline values: CDR1 MNHEY, CDR2 SMNVEV (reference sequence). This CDR3 has 14 residues. J gave up 8 bases and V 4 bases, and 7 bases lay outside the gene matches. DNA for the CDR3: TGTGCCAGCAGTTCAACAGGGGTGGAAGAAAAACTGTTTTTT. It is translated as CASSSTGVEEKLFF.

This clone was found a few times. Other DNA sequences in this sample translate to the same CDR3. V gene TRBV4-2 combines with J gene TRBJ1-2, with a possible D match to TRBD1 (6 bases). Germline CDR1 reads LGHNA; CDR2 reads YNFKEQ. Between the trimmed V and J ends, which lost 0 bases and 0 bases, there was a span of 11 bases. This CDR3 has 16 amino acids. The CDR3 loop reads CASSQDRAGANYGYTF. CDR3 DNA: TGTGCCAGCAGCCAAGATAGAGCAGGGGCTAACTATGGCTACACCTTC.

This clone is a singleton in its sample. The V gene is TRBV7-2, the J gene TRBJ2-3; TRBD2 might be the D (6 bases). CDR3 length equals 15 residues. Germline values: CDR1 SGHTA, CDR2 FQGNSA. Trimming took off 5 bases at V and 1 base at J, with 13 bases between the two ends. CDR3: CASSPTGVGTDTQYF. The CDR3 coding sequence is TGTGCCAGCAGCCCGACGGGAGTCGGCACAGATACGCAGTATTTT.

J is TRBJ1-5 and V is TRBV3-1 (or the pseudogene TRBV3-2), with TRBD1 matching 12 bases. Germline CDR1 LGHDT, CDR2 YNNKEL (reference sequence). V lost 1 base and J lost 6; bases outside the gene matches: 1. The CDR3 has 15 residues. This CDR3 reads CASSQGDRGLQPQHF. The CDR3 DNA sequence: TGTGCCAGCAGCCAAGGGGACAGGGGGCTTCAGCCCCAGCATTTT.

The chain joins TRBV30 to TRBJ2-7; weak D call: TRBD1 (6 bases). CDR1 is GTSNPN and CDR2 is SVGIG in the germline V gene (reference sequence). The CDR3 covers 14 residues. V lost 2 bases to trimming and J lost 4 bases, with 15 bases between them. CDR3 sequence (DNA): TGTGCCTGGAGTTTTGGGGGCTTCAAATACGAGCAGTACTTC. This gives the protein CAWSFGGFKYEQYF.

The V and J genes are TRBV11-2 and TRBJ2-7; tentatively, D is TRBD2 (6 bases). This CDR3 is built from 15 residues. Germline-derived CDR1 and CDR2 are SGHAT and FQNNGV. Trimming left V 5 bases short and J 3 bases short, with 17 bases between. The CDR3 DNA sequence: TGTGCCAGCAGCCGGGACTCCCTCCCCGACTACGAGCAGTACTTC. It encodes CASSRDSLPDYEQYF.

CDR3 coding DNA: TGTGCCAGCAGTTTGCCTCCGGGACAGAACACCGGGGAGCTGTTTTTT. Translating gives CASSLPPGQNTGELFF. The chain couples TRBV6-2 or TRBV6-3 to TRBJ2-2, with D maybe TRBD1 (6 bases). Trimming took 4 bases from V and 1 from J, leaving 13 bases between them. This CDR3 region has 16 residues. CDR1 is MNHEY, CDR2 SVGEGT, per germline.

The chain links TRBV24-1 to TRBJ2-2, with D perhaps matching TRBD1 (6 bases). The V gene's germline CDR1 is KGHDR and CDR2 SFDVKD. V was cut by 3 bases and J by 4 bases, with 11 bases left in between. The CDR3 has 15 amino acids. CDR3 in DNA: TGTGCCACCAGTGATCCTAAAGGGGGCACCGGGGAGCTGTTTTTT. Its protein product is CATSDPKGGTGELFF.

The gene calls are TRBV19 and TRBJ1-4; TRBD1 aligns across 8 bases. The V gene end was trimmed by 5 bases and the J gene end by 5 bases; junction bases not matched to a gene: 13. The CDR3 runs to 17 residues. Germline CDR1 is LNHDA and CDR2 is SQIVND (reference sequence). CDR3 sequence reads: CASSSHGTGQTNEKLFF. In DNA, the CDR3 is TGTGCCAGTAGTTCACACGGGACAGGACAGACGAATGAAAAACTGTTTTTT.

The chain links TRBV19 to TRBJ2-7, with 9 positions matching TRBD2. J lost 0 bases, V lost 3 bases, and 3 bases had no gene match. The germline V gene encodes CDR1 LNHDA and CDR2 SQIVND (reference sequence). The CDR3 runs to 15 residues. The CDR3 DNA follows: TGTGCCAGTAGTATGGGTAGCGGGAGCTCCTACGAGCAGTACTTC. Translating it yields CASSMGSGSSYEQYF.

The J gene is TRBJ1-5, the V gene TRBV19; weak D call: TRBD1 (5 bases). Per the germline V gene, CDR1 is LNHDA and CDR2 is SQIVND (reference sequence). The CDR3 spans 16 residues. Trimming stripped 3 bases from V and 2 bases from J, with 14 bases between. The CDR3 DNA sequence: TGTGCCAGTAGTATTATGGGGGGAAGGGGCAATCAGCCCCAGCATTTT. It specifies CASSIMGGRGNQPQHF.

The chain employs TRBV29-1 and TRBJ2-5; 11 bases match TRBD1. The CDR3 runs 14 residues. The junction had 7 bases not matched to a gene; V was cut back by 6 bases and J by 4 bases. Per the germline V gene, CDR1 is SQVTM and CDR2 is ANQGSEA. CDR3 loop: CSVPRDRGIETQYF. The DNA of the CDR3 is TGCAGCGTCCCCCGGGACAGGGGGATAGAGACCCAGTACTTC.

The chain uses TRBV2 and TRBJ1-1; 8 nucleotides line up with TRBD1. Germline V gene data show CDR1 as SNHLY and CDR2 as FYNNEI. CDR3 length equals 13 residues. V was pared by 9 bases and J by 6 bases, with 9 bases of the junction left unmatched. CDR3: CASFQGAVAEAFF. The CDR3 DNA sequence: TGTGCCAGTTTTCAGGGGGCGGTTGCTGAAGCTTTCTTT.

The rearrangement links TRBV5-1 to TRBJ2-5; the match to TRBD2 covers 8 bases. After removal of 5 bases from V and 5 bases from J, the junction contained 14 bases not matched to a gene. The CDR3 spans 16 residues. Germline CDR1 and CDR2: SGHRS and YFSETQ. CDR3 DNA: TGCGCCAGCAGATTAGCGGGAAATTCCCCTTCGGAGACCCAGTACTTC. Protein sequence: CASRLAGNSPSETQYF.

The CDR3: CASSLFLAGTDTQYF. CDR3 in DNA: TGTGCCAGCAGCTTGTTCCTAGCGGGCACAGATACGCAGTATTTT. This chain joins TRBV5-4 and TRBJ2-3, with TRBD2 identical over 7 bases. The CDR3 consists of 15 residues. Germline-derived CDR1 and CDR2 are SGHNT and YYREEE (reference sequence). J gave up 1 base and V 1 base, and 3 bases lay outside the gene matches.

The CDR3 reads CASSGDYRGSTYNEQFF. CDR3 DNA: TGTGCCAGCAGCGGCGATTACAGGGGTAGCACCTACAATGAGCAGTTCTTC. The chain is built from TRBV9 and TRBJ2-1; 7 bases match TRBD1. V trimming: 3 bases; J trimming: 2 bases; junction bases outside the gene matches: 11. CDR3 length equals 17 residues. Per germline, CDR1 SGDLS and CDR2 YYNGEE.

CDR3 in DNA: TGTGCCAGCAGCCAGAGGGGGAATGAGCAGTTCTTC. It specifies CASSQRGNEQFF. J is TRBJ2-1 and V is TRBV7-6; maybe TRBD1 (6 bases). Germline CDR1 and CDR2: SGHVS and FNYEAQ. The V end lost 5 bases, the J end lost 7 bases, and 9 bases lay between the germline ends. This CDR3 contains 12 residues.

DNA of the CDR3: TGTGCCAGCAGTCCGGGAAGTAGCGGGAACAATGAGCAGTTCTTC. Translating it yields CASSPGSSGNNEQFF. This chain connects TRBV27 to TRBJ2-1, with 8 bases aligning to TRBD2. J was trimmed by 5 bases and V by 5 bases; bases with no gene match: 8. Looked up from germline, CDR1 is MNHEY and CDR2 is SMNVEV (reference sequence). There are 15 residues in the CDR3.

The rearrangement links TRBV14 to TRBJ2-5; D unresolved. Trimming left V 3 bases short and J 5 bases short, with 16 bases between. The CDR3 has 15 amino acids. CDR1 and CDR2 from the germline V gene are SGHDN and FVKESK. The CDR3 coding sequence is TGTGCCAGCAGCCAGAGGTTTAGTCGCATCGAGACCCAGTACTTC. It encodes CASSQRFSRIETQYF.

Details on this clone: The same CDR3 is also encoded by other DNA sequences in this sample. V usage is TRBV6-5 and J usage is TRBJ1-2; 9 nucleotides align to TRBD1. The germline V gene has CDR1 MNHEY and CDR2 SVGAGI. CDR3 size: 15 residues. V shed 4 bases and J 4 bases; nucleotides not matched to a gene: 7. The CDR3 here is CASSSAGTGSYGYTF. The DNA for the CDR3 is TGTGCCAGCAGTTCCGCCGGGACAGGGTCCTATGGCTACACCTTC.

The V and J genes are TRBV6-5 and TRBJ1-1; no definite D call. The CDR3 consists of 14 residues. The germline V and J ends were trimmed by 6 bases and 1 base, with 12 bases remaining between them. Germline V lookup: CDR1 MNHEY, CDR2 SVGAGI. CDR3 DNA: TGTGCCAGCAGCACCACGGGGAAGAACACTGAAGCTTTCTTT. Residues: CASSTTGKNTEAFF.